These 19 T cell receptor beta chains came from one sample sequenced in a study of blood T cell repertoires in COVID-19. Profiled with immunoSEQ multiplex PCR; TCRdb holds only in-frame clones, not every one. The sample consists of about 380,000 clones, about 90% of them appearing once. Sequencing was done on a sample of PBMCs or T cells enriched from blood (not recorded which). The source is a woman in her twenties or thirties who had recovered from COVID-19.

This clone was seen more than once but under ten times. The CDR3 protein is CASSLVGGELFF. Written as DNA, the CDR3 is TGCGCCAGCAGCTTGGTCGGCGGGGAGCTGTTTTTT. The chain is built from TRBV5-1 and TRBJ2-2; D uncertain. The V and J ends lost 0 bases and 7 bases respectively, with 4 bases between them. The CDR3 totals 12 residues. The germline CDR1 and CDR2 sequences are SGHRS and YFSETQ.

This chain joins TRBV9 and TRBJ2-5, with TRBD1 matching over 7 bases. Looked up from germline, CDR1 is SGDLS and CDR2 is YYNGEE. The V gene end was trimmed by 3 bases and the J gene end by 5 bases; junction bases not matched to a gene: 10. This CDR3 comprises 15 residues. CDR3 in amino acids: CASSGGQKTLETQYF. The CDR3 nucleotides read TGTGCCAGCAGCGGGGGACAGAAAACCTTGGAGACCCAGTACTTC.

The CDR3 coding sequence is TGTGCCAGCAGTTACCTGGGACTCGGCTACAATGAGCAGTTCTTC. Protein sequence: CASSYLGLGYNEQFF. This chain links TRBV6-5 with TRBJ2-1, with D perhaps matching TRBD2 (6 bases). Trimming took off 2 bases at V and 3 bases at J, with 11 bases between the two ends. Germline values: CDR1 MNHEY, CDR2 SVGAGI. This CDR3 spans 15 amino acids.

In DNA, the CDR3 is TGTGCGGGAAGTGACAGCGCTAACTATGGCTACACCTTC. Translating it yields CAGSDSANYGYTF. This chain links TRBV28 with TRBJ1-2, with D perhaps TRBD1 (5 bases). Per the germline V gene, CDR1 is MDHEN and CDR2 is SYDVKM. This CDR3 has 13 amino acids.

This sequence joins TRBV7-2 and TRBJ2-3; 8 positions agree with TRBD2. The length of the CDR3 is 14 residues. The V gene's germline CDR1 is SGHTA and CDR2 FQGNSA. The CDR3 loop reads CAGTSGTLPDTQYF. The CDR3 region has the DNA TGTGCTGGAACTAGCGGCACCCTCCCAGATACGCAGTATTTT. Using reference TRBV7-2 and TRBJ2-3 for the parts outside the CDR3, the full variable domain is GAGVSQSPSNKVTEKGKDVELRCDPISGHTALYWYRQSLGQGLEFLIYFQGNSAPDKSGLPSDRFSAERTGGSVSTLTIQRTQQEDSAVYLCAGTSGTLPDTQYFGPGTRLTVL.

This chain uses TRBV27 with TRBJ2-3; weak D call: TRBD2 (6 bases). The germline V and J ends were trimmed by 3 bases and 0 bases, with 19 bases remaining between them. The germline gives CDR1 MNHEY, CDR2 SMNVEV (reference sequence). The CDR3 runs 18 residues. This CDR3 reads CASSFTRGPYASTDTQYF. CDR3 bases: TGTGCCAGCAGTTTCACGCGGGGACCATATGCTAGCACAGATACGCAGTATTTT.

The chain recombines TRBV5-6 with TRBJ2-4, with TRBD2 identical over 7 bases. The germline CDR1 and CDR2 sequences are SGHDT and YYEEEE. This CDR3 has 16 amino acids. Trimming at V came to 3 bases and at J to 6 bases, leaving 12 bases not matched to a gene. The CDR3: CASSSMGLPLGNIQYF. The CDR3 DNA follows: TGTGCCAGCAGCTCGATGGGACTACCCCTGGGAAACATTCAGTACTTC.

The CDR3 loop is CASSSGTGDYEQYF. CDR3 in DNA: TGTGCCAGCAGCTCCGGGACAGGGGATTACGAGCAGTACTTC. V usage is TRBV5-5 and J usage is TRBJ2-7, with 10 nucleotides matching TRBD1. This CDR3 is built from 14 residues. V lost 3 bases to trimming and J lost 4 bases; unmatched junction nucleotides: 4. Germline CDR1 is SGHKS and CDR2 is YYEKEE (reference sequence).

The V gene is TRBV7-8, the J gene TRBJ1-3, with D possibly matching TRBD1 (5 bases). Germline V gives CDR1 SGHVS, CDR2 FQNEAQ. This CDR3 contains 14 residues. With 4 bases removed from V and 4 bases from J, the gap between germline ends came to 11 bases. The CDR3 region has the DNA TGTGCCAGCAGCTCAGAATCAGGGGGAAACACCATATATTTT. Its protein is CASSSESGGNTIYF.

The table lists this clone with a few counts. V and J are TRBV24-1 and TRBJ1-2, with D possibly being TRBD1 (6 bases). Looked up from germline, CDR1 is KGHDR and CDR2 is SFDVKD. This CDR3 region has 17 residues. V was cut by 4 bases and J by 4 bases, with 21 bases left in between. CDR3 residues: CATSDVDSLSNIYGYTF. CDR3 sequence (DNA): TGTGCCACCAGTGACGTGGACAGCCTGTCAAACATCTATGGCTACACCTTC.

The V call is TRBV4-1, the J call TRBJ2-1; D is possibly TRBD2 (6 bases). Trimming removed 1 base from V and 7 bases from J, with 17 bases in between. Germline lookup yields CDR1 MGHRA and CDR2 YSYEKL. There are 16 residues in the CDR3. The CDR3: CASSQAVIRGGNEQFF. The DNA for the CDR3 is TGCGCCAGCAGCCAAGCGGTGATAAGGGGAGGAAATGAGCAGTTCTTC.

The chain uses TRBV28 and TRBJ1-5, with 10 bases aligning to TRBD1. Germline lookup yields CDR1 MDHEN and CDR2 SYDVKM. V shed 6 bases, J shed 4 bases, and the junction held 12 bases outside the gene matches. The CDR3 has 17 amino acids. The CDR3 sequence is CASSSPGDRGKNQPQHF. The CDR3 bases are TGTGCCAGCAGCTCACCCGGGGACAGGGGAAAGAATCAGCCCCAGCATTTT.

The DNA of the CDR3 is TGTGCCAGCAGCTCAGACAGGACAACTAATGAAAAACTGTTTTTT. This codes for CASSSDRTTNEKLFF. The genes are TRBV7-9 and TRBJ1-4; a possible D gene is TRBD1 (6 bases). The germline V gene encodes CDR1 SEHNR and CDR2 FQNEAQ (reference sequence). This CDR3 has 15 amino acids. V lost 4 bases, J lost 0 bases, and 9 bases lay in between.

The chain joins TRBV7-9 to TRBJ1-4; D is perhaps TRBD1 (5 bases). V dropped 6 bases and J dropped 3 bases, with 11 bases sitting between them. Looked up from germline, CDR1 is SEHNR and CDR2 is FQNEAQ (reference sequence). The CDR3 has 14 residues. This CDR3 is CASSYDSANEKLFF. In DNA form, the CDR3 reads TGTGCCAGCAGTTACGACAGCGCTAATGAAAAACTGTTTTTT.

The chain is built from TRBV7-2 and TRBJ2-3; 7 positions agree with TRBD2. Per the germline V gene, CDR1 is SGHTA and CDR2 is FQGNSA. Trimming cost V 5 bases and J 4 bases; bases outside gene matches: 6. CDR3 size: 14 residues. CDR3 coding DNA: TGTGCCAGCAGCCCACGACTAGCAGCAGATACGCAGTATTTT. Its translation: CASSPRLAADTQYF.

The CDR3 spells CASSPRMGTYSYEQYF. CDR3 in DNA: TGTGCCAGCAGTCCCCGTATGGGGACATATTCCTACGAGCAGTACTTC. This chain joins TRBV28 and TRBJ2-7; D may be TRBD1 (6 bases). V lost 5 bases, J lost 1 base, and 18 bases lay in between. This CDR3 spans 16 amino acids. Germline CDR1 MDHEN, CDR2 SYDVKM.

The chain uses TRBV14 and TRBJ1-2; D is undetermined. This CDR3 contains 15 residues. Germline V gene sequence: CDR1 SGHDN, CDR2 FVKESK. V lost 1 base, J lost 3 bases, and 12 bases lay in between. CDR3 sequence reads: CASSQATADYYGYTF. CDR3 in DNA: TGTGCCAGCAGCCAAGCTACAGCAGATTACTATGGCTACACCTTC. Filled out from reference TRBV14 and TRBJ1-2, the complete variable domain reads EAGVTQFPSHSVIEKGQTVTLRCDPISGHDNLYWYRRVMGKEIKFLLHFVKESKQDESGMPNNRFLAERTGGTYSTLKVQPAELEDSGVYFCASSQATADYYGYTFGSGTRLTVV.

V gene TRBV5-6 combines with J gene TRBJ2-5; 7 positions agree with TRBD1. The CDR3 spans 14 residues. In germline, CDR1 is SGHDT, CDR2 YYEEEE. V dropped 4 bases and J dropped 6; count of bases not matched to a gene: 9. In DNA, the CDR3 is TGTGCCAGCAGCGGACAGGTACCCCTGAAGACCCAGTACTTC. Translating it yields CASSGQVPLKTQYF.

This clone is a singleton in its sample. Written as DNA, the CDR3 is TGTGCCAGCAGCTGGGAGACTAGCGGGGTCGGCGGGGAGCTGTTTTTT. Amino acid sequence: CASSWETSGVGGELFF. The J gene is TRBJ2-2, the V gene TRBV7-9; 11 bases map to TRBD2. Germline V gene lookup returns CDR1 SEHNR and CDR2 FQNEAQ (reference sequence). The CDR3 is 16 amino acids. Trimming cost V 4 bases and J 7 bases; bases outside gene matches: 8.